The 24 T cell receptor beta chains given below trace back to one sample, sequenced in a study of T cells in Graves' hyperthyroidism and ophthalmopathy. Amplification of TCR beta CDR3 regions used RNA as the template. RT-PCR in the first round (using the HTBI primer set) targeted the TCR CDR3. TCRdb recomputed calls from the multiplex PCR reads with MiXCR, one row per CDR3 protein. The table has roughly 580,000 distinct CDR3 sequences, approximately 14% seen once; the top ten hold more than 5%. The sample was blood. The source is a young woman with Graves' hyperthyroidism that later progressed to Graves' ophthalmopathy.

Ten or more counts support this clonotype. The CDR3 DNA reads TGTGCCAGCAAAGGGCTAGTCGTGGGCAATGAGCAGTTCTTC. It yields the protein CASKGLVVGNEQFF. The V call is TRBV6-1, the J call TRBJ2-1; no clear D. The CDR3 has 14 residues. CDR1 is MNHNS, CDR2 SASEGT, per germline. V was trimmed by 7 bases and J by 6 bases, leaving 16 bases between them.

The table lists this clonotype with many counts. V is TRBV12-3 or TRBV12-4 and J is TRBJ2-5; D may match TRBD1 or TRBD2 (5 bases each). CDR3 length: 16 amino acids. Between the trimmed V and J ends, which lost 4 bases and 6 bases, there was a span of 21 bases. CDR3 sequence: CASSSPPGGGVKTQYF. CDR3 sequence (DNA): TGTGCCAGCAGTTCTCCCCCCGGTGGGGGAGTAAAGACCCAGTACTTC.

This clonotype was picked up many times. This chain joins TRBV30 and TRBJ1-4; D might be TRBD1 (6 bases). CDR3 length: 13 residues. The germline V gene has CDR1 GTSNPN and CDR2 SVGIG (reference sequence). With 4 bases removed from V and 8 bases from J, the gap between germline ends came to 14 bases. DNA of the CDR3: TGTGCCTGGAATCCCGGGACAAGGGAAAAACTGTTTTTT. This codes for CAWNPGTREKLFF. Drawing the rest from reference TRBV30 and TRBJ1-4, the complete variable domain is SQTIHQWPATLVQPVGSPLSLECTVEGTSNPNLYWYRQAAGRGLQLLFYSVGIGQISSEVPQNLSASRPQDRQFILSSKKLLLSDSGFYLCAWNPGTREKLFFGSGTQLSVL.

The chain couples TRBV18 to TRBJ2-7; D perhaps matches TRBD1 (6 bases). Germline CDR1 and CDR2: KGHSH and LQKENI. Trimming stripped 3 bases from V and 2 bases from J, with 17 bases between. This CDR3 comprises 16 residues. DNA of the CDR3: TGTGCCAGCTCACCTACCCAGACAGGAGCTACCTACGAGCAGTACTTC. Translation gives CASSPTQTGATYEQYF.

This sequence joins TRBV5-6 and TRBJ1-2, with a possible D match to TRBD1 (5 bases). Trimming removed 0 bases at V and 6 bases at J, with 15 bases between. Per the germline V gene, CDR1 is SGHDT and CDR2 is YYEEEE. There are 15 residues in the CDR3. The CDR3 sequence is CASSLAPTGYDGYTF. CDR3 in DNA: TGTGCCAGCAGCTTGGCCCCAACAGGTTATGATGGCTACACCTTC.

CDR3: CASAPDRYEQYF. The CDR3 DNA reads TGTGCTAGTGCTCCGGATCGCTACGAGCAGTACTTC. The V gene is TRBV12-5, the J gene TRBJ2-7; D gene uncertain. The CDR3 totals 12 residues. With 7 bases removed from V and 3 bases from J, the gap between germline ends came to 10 bases. Per germline, CDR1 LGHNT and CDR2 FRNRAP.

This clonotype was recorded at least ten times. The chain recombines TRBV7-9 with TRBJ2-1; 10 bases agree with TRBD2. V dropped 8 bases and J dropped 9; count of bases not matched to a gene: 7. Germline CDR1 and CDR2: SEHNR and FQNEAQ (reference sequence). The CDR3 runs 13 residues. CDR3 region: CASEISGRGEQFF. In DNA form, the CDR3 reads TGTGCCAGCGAGATCAGCGGGAGGGGTGAGCAGTTCTTC.

This clonotype was picked up many times. The chain is built from TRBV12-3 or TRBV12-4 and TRBJ1-1; maybe TRBD1 (5 bases). Trimming took 6 bases from V and 4 from J, leaving 15 bases between them. The CDR3 has 14 amino acids. This CDR3 is CASSPRGVGTEAFF. The CDR3 DNA follows: TGTGCCAGCAGCCCTCGAGGGGTCGGCACTGAAGCTTTCTTT.

This chain uses TRBV27 with TRBJ1-6; D possibly corresponds to TRBD1 (5 bases). V lost 3 bases, J lost 8 bases, and 11 bases lay in between. In germline, CDR1 is MNHEY, CDR2 SMNVEV (reference sequence). The CDR3 sequence is 14 residues long. In nucleotides, the CDR3 is TGTGCCAGCAGTTTTGGGGGGGAGTATTCACCCCTCCACTTT. Its protein product is CASSFGGEYSPLHF.

The chain links TRBV7-9 to TRBJ2-1, with D possibly matching TRBD1 (5 bases). The V end was cut by 4 bases, the J end by 6 bases, with 13 bases between. The CDR3 runs to 14 residues. Germline V gives CDR1 SEHNR, CDR2 FQNEAQ (reference sequence). Here the CDR3 DNA reads TGTGCCAGCAGCTCTTCAGGGAAGGCCAATGAGCAGTTCTTC. Encoded protein: CASSSSGKANEQFF.

The genes are TRBV10-3 and TRBJ1-6; D gene uncertain. The V end lost 0 bases, the J end lost 7 bases, and 7 bases lay between the germline ends. CDR3 length equals 14 residues. Germline CDR1 and CDR2: ENHRY and SYGVKD. The CDR3 spells CAISESGINSPLHF. For the CDR3, the DNA is TGTGCCATCAGTGAGTCAGGGATAAATTCACCCCTCCACTTT.

This clonotype was counted many times. The chain carries TRBV6-5 and TRBJ1-2, with TRBD1 matching 11 bases. The CDR3 totals 16 residues. Trimming removed 2 bases from V and 8 bases from J; junction bases left unmatched: 10. The V gene's germline CDR1 is MNHEY and CDR2 SVGAGI. The CDR3 reads CASSYLTGTGGLGYTF. The CDR3 coding sequence is TGTGCCAGCAGTTACCTTACCGGGACAGGGGGACTCGGCTACACCTTC.

This clonotype was recorded at least ten times. The chain carries TRBV19 and TRBJ1-5, with D perhaps matching TRBD1 (5 bases). V dropped 5 bases and J dropped 2 bases, with 13 bases sitting between them. The CDR3 consists of 15 residues. Germline lookup yields CDR1 LNHDA and CDR2 SQIVND (reference sequence). The CDR3 bases are TGTGCCAGTAGTCCGCAGGGTTTAGGCAATCAGCCCCAGCATTTT. This gives the protein CASSPQGLGNQPQHF.

This clonotype was seen at least ten times. The rearrangement links TRBV7-6 to TRBJ1-1; no clear D gene. The V gene's germline CDR1 is SGHVS and CDR2 FNYEAQ. The CDR3 has 16 amino acids. V was cut by 1 base and J by 1 base, with 13 bases left in between. Here the CDR3 reads CASSLGLRYENTEAFF. The CDR3, as DNA: TGTGCCAGCAGCTTAGGTTTGAGATATGAGAACACTGAAGCTTTCTTT.

Only one count was recorded for this clonotype. The chain employs TRBV6-1 and TRBJ2-6; 7 bases fit TRBD1. Germline CDR1 is MNHNS and CDR2 is SASEGT. V dropped 6 bases and J dropped 6; count of bases not matched to a gene: 5. The CDR3 totals 14 residues. CDR3 sequence (DNA): TGTGCCAGCAGGGCCGGGACAGTGGCCAACGTCCTGACTTTC. Amino acids: CASRAGTVANVLTF.

In this sample, this clonotype turned up many times. The rearrangement joins TRBV12-3 or TRBV12-4 to TRBJ2-7; D gene unclear. Trimming removed 3 bases at V and 3 bases at J, with 12 bases between. The CDR3 contains 14 residues. In DNA form, the CDR3 reads TGTGCCAGCAGTTTCCTTGGATCGTTCTACGAGCAGTACTTC. Encoded protein: CASSFLGSFYEQYF.

This clonotype was seen many times. V and J are TRBV3-1 and TRBJ1-1; a possible D gene is TRBD1 (5 bases). The ends were cut back, 0 bases at V and 11 bases at J, with 16 bases in the middle. Germline values: CDR1 LGHDT, CDR2 YNNKEL (reference sequence). This CDR3 has 14 amino acids. In DNA form, the CDR3 reads TGTGCCAGCAGCCAAGACGATGGGGCCGGGGCCGCTTTCTTT. Protein sequence: CASSQDDGAGAAFF. Using reference TRBV3-1 and TRBJ1-1 for the parts outside the CDR3, the full variable domain is DTAVSQTPKYLVTQMGNDKSIKCEQNLGHDTMYWYKQDSKKFLKIMFSYNNKELIINETVPNRFSPKSPDKAHLNLHINSLELGDSAVYFCASSQDDGAGAAFFGQGTRLTVV.

This clonotype has ten or more counts. The chain recombines TRBV29-1 with TRBJ1-1; D uncertain. The CDR3 sequence is 12 residues long. Germline lookup yields CDR1 SQVTM and CDR2 ANQGSEA. V shed 3 bases and J shed 11 bases, with 16 bases lying between them. CDR3 in amino acids: CSVEAEGVAAFF. CDR3 in DNA: TGCAGCGTTGAGGCTGAGGGAGTCGCGGCTTTCTTT. Based on the CDR3 plus reference TRBV29-1 and TRBJ1-1, the full variable domain is SAVISQKPSRDICQRGTSLTIQCQVDSQVTMMFWYRQQPGQSLTLIATANQGSEATYESGFVIDKFPISRPNLTFSTLTVSNMSPEDSSIYLCSVEAEGVAAFFGQGTRLTVV.

Only a few counts were recorded for this clonotype. The CDR3 loop reads CSVEERRGQEDYTF. Here the CDR3 DNA reads TGCAGCGTTGAAGAGAGGAGGGGACAAGAAGACTACACCTTC. This rearrangement joins TRBV29-1 to TRBJ1-2; possible D gene TRBD1, 6 bases. Germline assignment: CDR1 SQVTM and CDR2 ANQGSEA. V was clipped by 0 bases and J by 10 bases, with 18 bases between them. The CDR3 loop spans 14 amino acids.

This clonotype has a count of ten or more. In nucleotides, the CDR3 is TGCGCCAGCAGCTTGGCGTACCACTCCTACAATGAGCAGTTCTTC. It codes for CASSLAYHSYNEQFF. The rearrangement links TRBV5-1 to TRBJ2-1, with D uncertain. Germline lookup yields CDR1 SGHRS and CDR2 YFSETQ. The CDR3 extends over 15 amino acids. Trimming took off 0 bases at V and 0 bases at J, with 7 bases between the two ends. Together with reference TRBV5-1 and TRBJ2-1, the CDR3 gives the full variable domain: KAGVTQTPRYLIKTRGQQVTLSCSPISGHRSVSWYQQTPGQGLQFLFEYFSETQRNKGNFPGRFSGRQFSNSRSEMNVSTLELGDSALYLCASSLAYHSYNEQFFGPGTRLTVL.

This clonotype was seen more than once but under ten times. The J gene is TRBJ2-1, the V gene TRBV3-1; possibly TRBD2 for D (6 bases). CDR1 and CDR2 from the germline V gene are LGHDT and YNNKEL (reference sequence). The CDR3 totals 16 residues. V lost 0 bases to trimming and J lost 3 bases, with 12 bases between them. In DNA form, the CDR3 reads TGTGCCAGCAGCCAAGATGATCGGGGGATCTACAATGAGCAGTTCTTC. It yields the protein CASSQDDRGIYNEQFF.

In the case of this clonotype: Possible read error: a much larger clone is one base away. This sequence joins TRBV6-1 and TRBJ2-7; D is perhaps TRBD2 (7 bases). The CDR3 runs 12 residues. Germline lookup yields CDR1 MNHNS and CDR2 SASEGT. Trimming removed 7 bases at V and 5 bases at J, with 12 bases between. CDR3: CASKRDTHEQYF. The CDR3 DNA reads as TGTGCCAGCAAGCGGGACACCCACGAGCAGTACTTC.

Ten or more counts support this clonotype. The V call is TRBV20-1, the J call TRBJ2-7; 9 positions agree with TRBD2. The CDR3 covers 16 residues. Germline V CDR1 and CDR2: DFQATT, SNEGSKA (reference sequence). The V and J ends lost 5 bases and 7 bases, in that order; junction bases with no gene match: 18. CDR3 coding DNA: TGCAGTGCTCCACGTTGGTTGGTGGGCGGGGGGGAGGAGCAGTACTTC. This translates into CSAPRWLVGGGEEQYF.

This clonotype was counted ten times or more. The chain recombines TRBV5-8 with TRBJ1-1, with 7 bases that match TRBD1. The germline V gene has CDR1 SGHTS and CDR2 YDEGEE. V gave up 0 bases and J gave up 3 bases; unmatched junction bases: 11. CDR3 length: 17 amino acids. CDR3 in amino acids: CASSLEAGGYLDTEAFF. CDR3 nucleotide sequence: TGTGCCAGCAGCTTGGAGGCAGGGGGATACCTGGACACTGAAGCTTTCTTT.